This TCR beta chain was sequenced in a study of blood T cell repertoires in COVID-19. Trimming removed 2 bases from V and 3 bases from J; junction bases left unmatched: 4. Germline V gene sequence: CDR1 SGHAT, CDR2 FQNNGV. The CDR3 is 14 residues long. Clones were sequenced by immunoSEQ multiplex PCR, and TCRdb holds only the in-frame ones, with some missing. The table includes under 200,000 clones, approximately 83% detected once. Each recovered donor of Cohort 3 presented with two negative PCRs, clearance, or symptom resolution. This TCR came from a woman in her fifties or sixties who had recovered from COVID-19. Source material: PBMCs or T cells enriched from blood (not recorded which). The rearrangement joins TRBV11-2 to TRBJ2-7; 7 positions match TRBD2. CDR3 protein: CASSLNGRNYEQYF. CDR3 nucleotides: TGTGCCAGCAGCTTAAACGGGAGGAACTACGAGCAGTACTTC.